This T cell receptor (beta chain) comes out of a study of cytomegalovirus exposure and HLA in healthy donors. Study details: As an earlier analysis found, roughly 180 million T cells yielded about 120 million unique TCR beta sequences. Among some 400 genotyped donors, around 80% fell in the Caucasian-associated ancestry cluster.

Points on this clone: Its antigen remains unidentified.

Findings and limits, study-wide: In an earlier analysis, productive rearrangement rates for most beta V segments clustered near 87% or 30%. Reportedly, TCR beta sequences accurately predicted HLA-A and HLA-B alleles in most subjects.

Primers for the PCR totalled 60 Vbeta and 13 Jbeta. This table comes from immunoSEQ multiplex PCR, and its TCRdb copy is limited to in-frame clones, with some not included. The sample has nearly 110,000 clones, approximately 79% seen once. After removal of 1 base from V and 8 bases from J, the junction contained 9 bases not matched to a gene. The CDR3 is 16 residues long. CDR1 is LGHNA and CDR2 is YSLEER in the germline V gene. This chain uses TRBV4-3 with TRBJ2-3, with TRBD2 matching over 10 bases. This sequence originates from a man between 18 and 29 years old in good health and CMV-seronegative. The sequenced sample consisted of PBMCs. CDR3 DNA sequence: TGCGCCAGCAGCCAAGTGGGCGGTCCTAGCGGGGGTACGCAGTATTTT. It encodes CASSQVGGPSGGTQYF.